This T cell receptor (beta chain) was recovered during a study of Ad26.COV2.S vaccination and SARS-CoV-2 variants. General study findings and limits: Ad26.COV2.S recipients had broader spike-specific TCRs (P = 0.0014).

There are 12 residues in the CDR3. Germline assignment: CDR1 MDHEN and CDR2 SYDVKM. V lost 8 bases and J 7 bases, leaving 9 bases between the germline ends. As to treatment: some 20 received Ad26.COV2.S at low or high dose, single or two shots; about 5 received placebo; per-sample allocation not given. Repertoires come from day 63 after the first vaccine or placebo injection. In regard to this clone: Its antigen is undetermined.

The table came from immunoSEQ multiplex PCR; TCRdb's copy has only in-frame clones and leaves some out. The sample contains 350,000 to 450,000 clones, 92% of which appear only once. This sequence was found in a person aged 18-65 years who received the Ad26.COV2.S COVID-19 vaccine or a placebo. The chain uses TRBV28 and TRBJ1-6, with TRBD1 as a possible D gene (5 bases). The sample was peripheral blood, taken in a trial of Ad26.COV2.S vaccine versus placebo. The CDR3 here is CASRQRNSPLHF. For the CDR3, the DNA is TGTGCCAGCCGACAGAGGAATTCACCCCTCCACTTT.